Shown below are 30 T cell receptor beta chains from a single sample sequenced in a study of blood T cell repertoires in COVID-19. The method was immunoSEQ multiplex PCR; TCRdb's version includes in-frame clones alone and lacks a portion of them. The sample has 250,000 to 300,000 clones; roughly 87% are singletons. Sequencing was carried out using PBMCs or T cells enriched from blood (not recorded which). These receptors were obtained from a woman aged 25 to 39 who had recovered from COVID-19.

The chain joins TRBV28 to TRBJ1-4, with D maybe TRBD1 (5 bases). This CDR3 has 18 amino acids. Germline CDR1 and CDR2: MDHEN and SYDVKM. The germline V and J ends were trimmed by 3 bases and 7 bases, with 24 bases remaining between them. The CDR3 loop reads CASSFKSPRQSWPEKLFF. The CDR3 nucleotides are TGTGCCAGCAGTTTCAAATCTCCTCGACAGTCTTGGCCTGAAAAACTGTTTTTT.

This chain uses TRBV7-6 with TRBJ1-3; D perhaps matches TRBD1 (5 bases). The CDR3 contains 16 residues. V dropped 1 base and J dropped 4 bases, with 14 bases sitting between them. Germline lookup yields CDR1 SGHVS and CDR2 FNYEAQ. The CDR3 DNA is TGTGCCAGCAGCTTAGTGGGGACTCAGTCGGGAAACACCATATATTTT. This encodes CASSLVGTQSGNTIYF.

CDR3 bases: TGTGCCATCAGTGACGTCAGGGTAGGTCACGAGCAGTACTTC. Encoded protein: CAISDVRVGHEQYF. J is TRBJ2-7 and V is TRBV10-3; tentative D call: TRBD1 (5 bases). The CDR3 is made up of 14 amino acids. Germline values: CDR1 ENHRY, CDR2 SYGVKD. V lost 3 bases and J lost 5, with 14 bases in between.

The V gene is TRBV30, the J gene TRBJ1-6; TRBD1 agrees at 9 bases. The ends lost 3 bases at V and 8 bases at J; junction bases unmatched: 5. The CDR3 loop spans 14 amino acids. Germline V gene lookup returns CDR1 GTSNPN and CDR2 SVGIG (reference sequence). The CDR3 DNA follows: TGTGCCTGGAGAGACGACAGGGGGGATTCACCCCTCCACTTT. Translating it yields CAWRDDRGDSPLHF.

The chain employs TRBV5-4 and TRBJ1-3; 8 bases map to TRBD1. The CDR3 extends over 18 amino acids. Germline values: CDR1 SGHNT, CDR2 YYREEE (reference sequence). With V trimmed by 1 base and J by 4 bases, 13 bases remained unmatched. CDR3 sequence: CASSLWTGTHTWGNTIYF. CDR3 coding DNA: TGTGCCAGCAGCTTGTGGACAGGGACACACACGTGGGGAAACACCATATATTTT.

This chain links TRBV30 with TRBJ1-1; 9 nucleotides line up with TRBD1. Germline CDR1 and CDR2: GTSNPN and SVGIG (reference sequence). The CDR3 length is 16 residues. Losses at the gene ends were 6 bases for V and 0 bases for J; bases not matched to a gene: 11. The CDR3 is CACFWGQGPLNTEAFF. The CDR3 coding sequence is TGTGCCTGTTTTTGGGGACAGGGCCCCTTGAACACTGAAGCTTTCTTT.

This clone came up a few times. J is TRBJ2-3 and V is TRBV28; D gene unclear. The CDR3 extends over 14 amino acids. Germline V lookup: CDR1 MDHEN, CDR2 SYDVKM. Trimming took 3 bases from V and 1 from J, leaving 8 bases between them. The CDR3 coding sequence is TGTGCCAGCAGTTTCTTGTCAGGCACAGATACGCAGTATTTT. Amino acids: CASSFLSGTDTQYF.

The chain employs TRBV27 and TRBJ2-1; 8 bases match TRBD2. The J segment lost 6 bases and the V segment lost 3 bases, leaving 4 bases of the junction unmatched. The CDR3 consists of 14 residues. Germline loops: CDR1 MNHEY, CDR2 SMNVEV (reference sequence). The chain's CDR3 is CASSFLAGANEQFF. CDR3 bases: TGTGCCAGCAGTTTTCTAGCGGGCGCCAATGAGCAGTTCTTC.

This clone was recorded once. The CDR3 spells CASSQLREASTDTQYF. The CDR3, as DNA: TGCGCCAGCAGCCAACTCCGGGAGGCGAGCACAGATACGCAGTATTTT. The rearrangement uses TRBV4-1 and TRBJ2-3; 7 nucleotides match TRBD2. The CDR3 covers 16 residues. Per the germline V gene, CDR1 is MGHRA and CDR2 is YSYEKL. V shed 2 bases and J 0 bases; nucleotides not matched to a gene: 5.

This CDR3 is CASSTLVSESYTF. CDR3 in DNA: TGTGCCAGCTCAACGCTTGTAAGCGAAAGCTACACCTTC. The chain joins TRBV18 to TRBJ1-2; D not resolved. V lost 5 bases, J lost 9 bases, and 16 bases lay in between. The CDR3 is 13 amino acids. Germline CDR1 is KGHSH and CDR2 is LQKENI.

This sequence joins TRBV2 and TRBJ1-4; 10 nucleotides align to TRBD1. CDR1 is SNHLY, CDR2 FYNNEI, per germline. The CDR3 runs 14 residues. J was trimmed by 6 bases and V by 10 bases; bases with no gene match: 8. The CDR3 nucleotides are TGTGCCACCCGGGACGGGACAGGGGATGAAAAACTGTTTTTT. Its protein is CATRDGTGDEKLFF.

The V gene is TRBV5-8, the J gene TRBJ1-2; no definite D call. The CDR3 has 14 amino acids. The ends were cut back, 1 base at V and 8 bases at J, with 15 bases in the middle. The germline gives CDR1 SGHTS, CDR2 YDEGEE. Written as DNA, the CDR3 is TGTGCCAGCAGCTTGTCTGGATTTCGAGGCGGCTACACCTTC. Translating gives CASSLSGFRGGYTF.

This clone was picked up a small number of times. The chain couples TRBV14 to TRBJ1-2; D may be TRBD1 (5 bases). The CDR3 loop spans 15 amino acids. CDR1 SGHDN and CDR2 FVKESK come from the germline V gene. Trimming cost V 1 base and J 7 bases, with 16 bases left between them. The CDR3 protein is CASSQAGARVRGYTF. The DNA of the CDR3 is TGTGCCAGCAGCCAAGCTGGTGCCAGGGTTCGTGGCTACACCTTC.

The chain employs TRBV7-2 and TRBJ1-1, with 7 bases lining up with TRBD1. This CDR3 has 15 residues. Germline lookup yields CDR1 SGHTA and CDR2 FQGNSA. V lost 3 bases to trimming and J lost 0 bases; unmatched junction nucleotides: 4. The CDR3 DNA reads as TGTGCCAGCAGCTTTAAGGGACAGTTGAACACTGAAGCTTTCTTT. It encodes CASSFKGQLNTEAFF. Looking up the rest from reference TRBV7-2 and TRBJ1-1 gives the full variable domain: GAGVSQSPSNKVTEKGKDVELRCDPISGHTALYWYRQSLGQGLEFLIYFQGNSAPDKSGLPSDRFSAERTGGSVSTLTIQRTQQEDSAVYLCASSFKGQLNTEAFFGQGTRLTVV.

The chain recombines TRBV20-1 with TRBJ2-7; tentatively, D is TRBD1 (6 bases). V was pared by 5 bases and J by 7 bases, with 12 bases between. The germline V gene has CDR1 DFQATT and CDR2 SNEGSKA (reference sequence). This CDR3 is built from 11 residues. CDR3 protein: CSARHREEQYF. CDR3 coding DNA: TGCAGTGCTCGCCACAGGGAAGAGCAGTACTTC.

V usage is TRBV9 and J usage is TRBJ1-2; D is unclear. Germline values: CDR1 SGDLS, CDR2 YYNGEE. There are 12 residues in the CDR3. V shed 3 bases and J shed 2 bases, with 5 bases lying between them. Here the CDR3 reads CASSAPNYGYTF. The CDR3 DNA sequence: TGTGCCAGCAGCGCTCCGAACTATGGCTACACCTTC.

The sample holds a few counts of this clone. The rearrangement joins TRBV2 to TRBJ1-1, with 9 bases lining up with TRBD1. The J segment lost 4 bases and the V segment lost 6 bases, leaving 12 bases of the junction unmatched. This CDR3 is 16 amino acids long. The germline V gene encodes CDR1 SNHLY and CDR2 FYNNEI. CDR3 sequence (DNA): TGTGCCAGCAGCGGACAGGGGCCTACGACGAGCACTGAAGCTTTCTTT. It specifies CASSGQGPTTSTEAFF.

The chain uses TRBV15 and TRBJ1-5, with D perhaps TRBD1 (5 bases). The CDR3 contains 13 residues. Trimming took 4 bases from V and 5 from J, leaving 9 bases between them. In germline, CDR1 is LNHNV, CDR2 YYDKDF (reference sequence). CDR3 sequence (DNA): TGTGCCACCAGCATTCAAGGGGATCAGCCCCAGCATTTT. The encoded protein is CATSIQGDQPQHF. The full variable domain, its missing parts supplied by reference TRBV15 and TRBJ1-5, is DAMVIQNPRYQVTQFGKPVTLSCSQTLNHNVMYWYQQKSSQAPKLLFHYYDKDFNNEADTPDNFQSRRPNTSFCFLDIRSPGLGDTAMYLCATSIQGDQPQHFGDGTRLSIL.

This sequence joins TRBV18 and TRBJ2-5, with 10 bases lining up with TRBD1. The CDR3 totals 14 residues. Trimming removed 6 bases from V and 2 bases from J; junction bases left unmatched: 3. Per the germline V gene, CDR1 is KGHSH and CDR2 is LQKENI. CDR3 loop: CASSPGQGQETQYF. CDR3 DNA: TGTGCCAGCTCGCCGGGACAGGGGCAAGAGACCCAGTACTTC.

This rearrangement joins TRBV30 to TRBJ1-2, with D possibly matching TRBD1 (6 bases). Germline V gene data show CDR1 as GTSNPN and CDR2 as SVGIG (reference sequence). Trimming shortened V by 3 bases and J by 5 bases, and 16 bases separated the two germline ends. The CDR3 spans 14 residues. The CDR3 region is CAWSTQGKLYGYTF. In DNA, the CDR3 is TGTGCCTGGAGCACACAGGGAAAACTTTATGGCTACACCTTC.

The J gene is TRBJ1-1, the V gene TRBV5-1; the D is unclear. Germline CDR1 is SGHRS and CDR2 is YFSETQ. The CDR3 totals 15 residues. V lost 0 bases and J lost 1, with 10 bases in between. The CDR3 loop is CASSLDGRGNTEAFF. CDR3 bases: TGCGCCAGCAGCTTGGATGGGCGGGGGAACACTGAAGCTTTCTTT. Full variable domain (rest looked up from reference TRBV5-1 and TRBJ1-1): KAGVTQTPRYLIKTRGQQVTLSCSPISGHRSVSWYQQTPGQGLQFLFEYFSETQRNKGNFPGRFSGRQFSNSRSEMNVSTLELGDSALYLCASSLDGRGNTEAFFGQGTRLTVV.

The chain is built from TRBV5-1 and TRBJ1-1; D is possibly TRBD1 (6 bases). The V gene lost 5 bases and the J gene lost 6 bases, with 14 bases spanning the gap. This CDR3 spans 13 amino acids. From germline, CDR1 is SGHRS and CDR2 YFSETQ. The CDR3 loop is CASRRGRGAEAFF. DNA of the CDR3: TGCGCCAGCAGAAGGGGCAGGGGCGCTGAAGCTTTCTTT.

The chain is built from TRBV5-4 and TRBJ2-5; TRBD2 agrees at 9 bases. The germline V gene has CDR1 SGHNT and CDR2 YYREEE (reference sequence). The CDR3 runs to 15 residues. V lost 0 bases and J lost 2; bases outside the gene matches: 2. The CDR3 sequence is CASSLVAGGQETQYF. DNA for the CDR3: TGTGCCAGCAGCTTGGTGGCGGGGGGGCAAGAGACCCAGTACTTC.

This chain uses TRBV6-5 with TRBJ2-3; D is ambiguous. The CDR3 has 11 residues. Germline assignment: CDR1 MNHEY and CDR2 SVGAGI. V gave up 4 bases and J gave up 5 bases, with 4 bases separating them. The CDR3 DNA reads as TGTGCCAGCAGTTTTAGAGATACGCAGTATTTT. This gives the protein CASSFRDTQYF.

The chain links TRBV27 to TRBJ1-2; D gene uncertain. V was trimmed by 1 base and J by 3 bases, leaving 15 bases between them. Germline assignment: CDR1 MNHEY and CDR2 SMNVEV (reference sequence). The CDR3 consists of 16 residues. The CDR3 sequence is CASSLLPTTDYYGYTF. DNA of the CDR3: TGTGCCAGCAGTTTATTGCCCACGACGGACTACTATGGCTACACCTTC.

The chain is built from TRBV9 and TRBJ1-5, with 8 bases that match TRBD1. The CDR3 spans 16 residues. Trimming removed 4 bases from V and 6 bases from J; junction bases left unmatched: 12. CDR1 SGDLS and CDR2 YYNGEE come from the germline V gene. CDR3 in amino acids: CASSPGGGGAAQPQHF. The CDR3 coding sequence is TGTGCCAGCAGCCCAGGGGGCGGAGGGGCCGCTCAGCCCCAGCATTTT.

The rearrangement links TRBV15 to TRBJ2-5; a possible D gene is TRBD1 (6 bases). Germline loops: CDR1 LNHNV, CDR2 YYDKDF (reference sequence). With 5 bases removed from V and 5 bases from J, the gap between germline ends came to 15 bases. This CDR3 contains 14 residues. The CDR3 DNA reads as TGTGCCACCAGCCCAGGGGACCGCCGCGAGACCCAGTACTTC. Protein product: CATSPGDRRETQYF.

This clone was seen only a few times. The chain carries TRBV5-1 and TRBJ1-3; possible D gene TRBD1, 5 bases. V gave up 4 bases and J gave up 7 bases, with 9 bases separating them. Germline CDR1 and CDR2: SGHRS and YFSETQ. The length of the CDR3 is 12 residues. Here the CDR3 DNA reads TGCGCCAGCAGCCAGGAGGGGAACACCATATATTTT. Its translation: CASSQEGNTIYF.

Of note for this clone: This sample includes further DNA sequences coding for the same CDR3. The chain uses TRBV5-1 and TRBJ2-5; D gene ambiguous. The CDR3 is made up of 13 amino acids. Germline assignment: CDR1 SGHRS and CDR2 YFSETQ. V lost 0 bases and J lost 3, with 6 bases in between. The CDR3 sequence is CASSLGAEETQYF. The CDR3 region has the DNA TGCGCCAGCAGCTTGGGGGCCGAAGAGACCCAGTACTTC.

J is TRBJ1-5 and V is TRBV27, with D possibly matching TRBD1 (6 bases). V dropped 2 bases and J dropped 3 bases, with 11 bases sitting between them. The germline CDR1 and CDR2 sequences are MNHEY and SMNVEV (reference sequence). This CDR3 comprises 15 residues. The CDR3 here is CASSLTPGHNQPQHF. The CDR3 DNA sequence: TGTGCCAGCAGTTTAACGCCGGGACACAATCAGCCCCAGCATTTT.